One and the same sample provided the 26 T cell receptor beta chains below, sequenced in a study of Graves' ophthalmopathy and Graves' hyperthyroidism. The TCR beta CDR3 regions underwent amplification from RNA transcripts. After a first-round RT-PCR with HTBI primers, a second-round multiplex PCR was run. Each CDR3 protein gets one entry after TCRdb re-called the multiplex PCR reads with MiXCR. The top ten hold about 6% of the sample, which has about 170,000 distinct CDR3 sequences, more than 30% seen once. Specimen: peripheral blood. The receptors were sampled from a middle-aged woman with Graves' ophthalmopathy.

This clonotype was counted many times. V is TRBV7-6 and J is TRBJ2-2; D is perhaps TRBD1 (6 bases). The V gene lost 1 base and the J gene lost 4 bases, with 13 bases spanning the gap. The length of the CDR3 is 16 residues. Germline V gene data show CDR1 as SGHVS and CDR2 as FNYEAQ. The CDR3 nucleotides read TGTGCCAGCAGCTTAGAGGGGGATCGAGTCACCGGGGAGCTGTTTTTT. It yields the protein CASSLEGDRVTGELFF.

CDR3 bases: TGCAGTGCTAGGCGACAGGGTAGGAAGGCTTTCTTT. This codes for CSARRQGRKAFF. This chain connects TRBV20-1 to TRBJ1-1, with 7 bases identical to TRBD1. The V segment lost 3 bases and the J segment 11 bases; nucleotides outside the gene matches: 9. The CDR3 has 12 residues. Germline V gives CDR1 DFQATT, CDR2 SNEGSKA (reference sequence).

This clonotype was seen ten or more times. The chain recombines TRBV19 with TRBJ1-5; D may be TRBD1 (6 bases). The germline V gene has CDR1 LNHDA and CDR2 SQIVND (reference sequence). The CDR3 is 14 amino acids. V gave up 4 bases and J gave up 4 bases, with 11 bases separating them. The CDR3 DNA sequence: TGTGCCAGTAGTAATGACAGGACTAATCAGCCCCAGCATTTT. Amino acid sequence: CASSNDRTNQPQHF.

This clonotype showed up just a few times. This rearrangement joins TRBV14 to TRBJ1-2; D perhaps matches TRBD1 (5 bases). CDR3 length: 16 residues. V was shortened by 1 base and J by 2 bases, with 14 bases between the two germline ends. Germline assignment: CDR1 SGHDN and CDR2 FVKESK. The DNA for the CDR3 is TGTGCCAGCAGCCAAGTTAACGGGGGGAGGAACTATGGCTACACCTTC. It encodes CASSQVNGGRNYGYTF.

This clonotype was seen more than once but under ten times. The chain recombines TRBV15 with TRBJ1-2; maybe TRBD1 (5 bases). The CDR3 contains 13 residues. The germline V gene encodes CDR1 LNHNV and CDR2 YYDKDF (reference sequence). Trimming left V 0 bases short and J 7 bases short, with 9 bases between. CDR3 bases: TGTGCCACCAGCAGAGATAATACAGGTGGCTACACCTTC. Translation: CATSRDNTGGYTF.

This clonotype appeared many times. The V gene is TRBV29-1, the J gene TRBJ1-1; TRBD1 is a possible D gene (6 bases). The germline V and J ends were trimmed by 6 bases and 1 base, with 15 bases remaining between them. This CDR3 has 14 residues. Germline V gene lookup returns CDR1 SQVTM and CDR2 ANQGSEA. CDR3 loop: CSVLDSTSNTEAFF. CDR3 bases: TGCAGCGTCTTGGACAGTACTTCGAACACTGAAGCTTTCTTT.

This clonotype was picked up many times. The chain carries TRBV19 and TRBJ1-1; D remains ambiguous. CDR3 length: 14 residues. V dropped 5 bases and J dropped 1 base, with 11 bases sitting between them. Germline assignment: CDR1 LNHDA and CDR2 SQIVND (reference sequence). CDR3 DNA sequence: TGTGCCAGTAGTCCCGCCAGGACGAACACTGAAGCTTTCTTT. Encoded protein: CASSPARTNTEAFF.

This clonotype was picked up many times. The chain employs TRBV5-1 and TRBJ2-7, with D perhaps matching TRBD1 (6 bases). V was shortened by 0 bases and J by 4 bases, with 8 bases between the two germline ends. CDR1 and CDR2 from the germline V gene are SGHRS and YFSETQ. This CDR3 region has 13 residues. CDR3 in amino acids: CASSLETGYEQYF. DNA of the CDR3: TGCGCCAGCAGCTTGGAAACAGGGTACGAGCAGTACTTC.

This chain connects TRBV6-2 or TRBV6-3 to TRBJ2-1; 8 positions match TRBD2. Unmatched junction bases numbered 4, after V lost 6 bases and J lost 0 bases. This CDR3 spans 15 amino acids. Germline-derived CDR1 and CDR2 are MNHEY and SVGEGT. CDR3: CASSLTSGSYNEQFF. The CDR3 DNA sequence: TGTGCCAGCAGCCTAACTAGCGGCTCCTACAATGAGCAGTTCTTC.

This clonotype was seen many times. The chain employs TRBV6-1 and TRBJ2-2; D not certain. Germline CDR1 and CDR2: MNHNS and SASEGT. The CDR3 length is 15 residues. V was trimmed by 3 bases and J by 1 base, leaving 9 bases between them. The CDR3, as DNA: TGTGCCAGCAGTGAGGGCAGACAGAACACCGGGGAGCTGTTTTTT. Its protein product is CASSEGRQNTGELFF.

This clonotype was picked up many times. The chain recombines TRBV5-1 with TRBJ1-3; D is unclear. The CDR3 is 15 residues long. From germline, CDR1 is SGHRS and CDR2 YFSETQ. The V and J ends lost 0 bases and 0 bases respectively, with 7 bases between them. The CDR3 is CASSLGANSGNTIYF. CDR3 in DNA: TGCGCCAGCAGCTTGGGAGCGAACTCTGGAAACACCATATATTTT.

This clonotype has ten or more counts. The gene calls are TRBV6-2 or TRBV6-3 and TRBJ2-7, with TRBD1 matching 7 bases. Germline CDR1 reads MNHEY; CDR2 reads SVGEGT. The CDR3 totals 17 residues. J gave up 1 base and V 0 bases, and 9 bases lay outside the gene matches. The CDR3 sequence is CASSYSDRDQRSYEQYF. Here the CDR3 DNA reads TGTGCCAGCAGTTACTCTGACAGGGATCAGAGGTCCTACGAGCAGTACTTC.

The chain couples TRBV6-5 to TRBJ2-7; D unresolved. Trimming pared 3 bases from V and 6 bases from J, leaving 12 bases between. The CDR3 totals 13 residues. From germline, CDR1 is MNHEY and CDR2 SVGAGI. The chain's CDR3 is CASSYDISSEQYF. CDR3 bases: TGTGCCAGCAGTTATGACATCAGTAGCGAGCAGTACTTC.

The chain is built from TRBV5-1 and TRBJ1-5, with 8 bases aligning to TRBD1. This CDR3 is 15 amino acids long. Per the germline V gene, CDR1 is SGHRS and CDR2 is YFSETQ. The V gene end was trimmed by 0 bases and the J gene end by 3 bases; junction bases not matched to a gene: 2. The CDR3 DNA reads as TGCGCCAGCAGCTTGGCAGGGGGCGACAATCAGCCCCAGCATTTT. Its protein is CASSLAGGDNQPQHF.

The table lists this clonotype with many counts. The V and J genes are TRBV11-2 and TRBJ2-7, with a weak D call TRBD2 (5 bases). The CDR3 is 13 residues long. Germline loops: CDR1 SGHAT, CDR2 FQNNGV. V lost 5 bases to trimming and J lost 6 bases, with 14 bases between them. The CDR3 sequence: CASSLNRDLEQYF. Here the CDR3 DNA reads TGTGCCAGCAGCCTCAATCGGGATCTCGAGCAGTACTTC.

The rearrangement uses TRBV27 and TRBJ1-2; 12 bases agree with TRBD1. This CDR3 has 16 amino acids. The J segment lost 6 bases and the V segment lost 10 bases, leaving 15 bases of the junction unmatched. The germline V gene has CDR1 MNHEY and CDR2 SMNVEV (reference sequence). Written as DNA, the CDR3 is TGTGCCATCCGACGTCCCGGGACAGGGGGCGCGAATGGCTACACCTTC. As protein: CAIRRPGTGGANGYTF.

The J gene is TRBJ1-6, the V gene TRBV6-2 or TRBV6-3, with D perhaps matching TRBD1 (6 bases). V was trimmed by 2 bases and J by 6 bases, leaving 11 bases between them. The CDR3 sequence is 15 residues long. Per germline, CDR1 MNHEY and CDR2 SVGEGT. The CDR3 sequence is CASSYAGAGNSPLHF. As DNA, the CDR3 is TGTGCCAGCAGTTACGCGGGGGCCGGTAATTCACCCCTCCACTTT.

As DNA, the CDR3 is TGCGCCAGCAGTGCTGCGGGGGACAGGGGAAGGACTGAAGCTTTCTTT. Translated: CASSAAGDRGRTEAFF. The V and J genes are TRBV10-1 and TRBJ1-1; 10 bases match TRBD1. V shed 4 bases, J shed 5 bases, and the junction held 10 bases outside the gene matches. Germline CDR1 is WNHNN and CDR2 is SYGVQD (reference sequence). The length of the CDR3 is 16 residues.

The rearrangement uses TRBV12-3 or TRBV12-4 and TRBJ1-5; D not certain. This CDR3 is 12 amino acids long. The germline V and J ends were trimmed by 6 bases and 8 bases, with 11 bases remaining between them. The CDR3 region has the DNA TGTGCCAGCAGCCATACGGCGAAGCCCCAGCATTTT. Its protein product is CASSHTAKPQHF.

In this sample, this clonotype turned up many times. The chain couples TRBV7-2 to TRBJ1-2, with no clear D. Germline V gene sequence: CDR1 SGHTA, CDR2 FQGNSA. The CDR3 spans 14 residues. The V gene lost 1 base and the J gene lost 6 bases, with 12 bases spanning the gap. CDR3: CASSLEGAGNGYTF. The DNA for the CDR3 is TGTGCCAGCAGCTTAGAGGGTGCGGGGAATGGCTACACCTTC.

This clonotype was observed a single time. The chain carries TRBV6-2 or TRBV6-3 and TRBJ2-7, with D perhaps matching TRBD2 (5 bases). Germline V gene sequence: CDR1 MNHEY, CDR2 SVGEGT. The CDR3 covers 14 residues. V was clipped by 10 bases and J by 4 bases, with 20 bases between them. The CDR3 loop reads CATFRADSLYEQYF. CDR3 in DNA: TGTGCCACCTTCCGGGCGGACTCCCTTTACGAGCAGTACTTC.

The CDR3 sequence: CASSADINTEAFF. The CDR3 DNA is TGTGCCAGCAGTGCGGACATAAACACTGAAGCTTTCTTT. This chain uses TRBV6-1 with TRBJ1-1; possible D gene TRBD1, 5 bases. Germline CDR1 reads MNHNS; CDR2 reads SASEGT. This CDR3 spans 13 amino acids. V lost 4 bases and J lost 2, with 8 bases in between.

This clonotype was seen ten or more times. CDR3 nucleotide sequence: TGTGCCAGCAGCTTAAGGGGACTAGCGGGCTACTCTGGGGCCAACGTCCTGACTTTC. This encodes CASSLRGLAGYSGANVLTF. V is TRBV7-3 and J is TRBJ2-6; 12 nucleotides match TRBD2. Germline loops: CDR1 SGHTA, CDR2 FQGTGA. CDR3 length equals 19 residues. The ends lost 1 base at V and 0 bases at J; junction bases unmatched: 4.

The chain joins TRBV28 to TRBJ2-7; D is possibly TRBD2 (7 bases). Trimming pared 6 bases from V and 3 bases from J, leaving 18 bases between. Germline CDR1 is MDHEN and CDR2 is SYDVKM. The CDR3 is 15 residues long. The CDR3 DNA is TGTGCCAGCAGCCTACAGGGAGGGCCGGACTACGAGCAGTACTTC. It yields the protein CASSLQGGPDYEQYF. The full variable domain, rest sourced from reference TRBV28 and TRBJ2-7, is DVKVTQSSRYLVKRTGEKVFLECVQDMDHENMFWYRQDPGLGLRLIYFSYDVKMKEKGDIPEGYSVSREKKERFSLILESASTNQTSMYLCASSLQGGPDYEQYFGPGTRLTVT.

J is TRBJ1-2 and V is TRBV28; 10 nucleotides agree with TRBD1. Trimming at V came to 4 bases and at J to 1 base, leaving 6 bases not matched to a gene. This CDR3 contains 16 residues. Germline V gives CDR1 MDHEN, CDR2 SYDVKM. In nucleotides, the CDR3 is TGTGCCAGCAGTTCCTACGGACAGGGGGGTAACTATGGCTACACCTTC. It translates to CASSSYGQGGNYGYTF.

This sequence joins TRBV12-3 or TRBV12-4 and TRBJ2-7; TRBD1 agrees at 7 bases. V gave up 6 bases and J gave up 3 bases; unmatched junction bases: 5. The CDR3 spans 13 residues. The CDR3 DNA sequence: TGTGCCAGCAGCCCGACAGGGAACTACGAGCAGTACTTC. Translating it yields CASSPTGNYEQYF.